This T cell receptor beta chain was identified during a study of blood T cell repertoires in COVID-19. Turning to the study itself: The United States, Italy and Spain provided the acute and convalescent COVID-19 samples. T cells, B-cell-depleted T cells, or PBMCs supplied cDNA or gDNA.

The CDR3 sequence is 15 residues long. Looked up from germline, CDR1 is SGHRS and CDR2 is YFSETQ. V lost 4 bases to trimming and J lost 1 base, with 14 bases between them. Generated by immunoSEQ multiplex PCR, the TCRdb table keeps only in-frame clones and is missing some. Altogether some 90,000 clones are present, roughly nine tenths being singletons, with the ten largest covering roughly 8.9%. Sample: peripheral blood. The rearrangement uses TRBV5-1 and TRBJ1-1; no clear D gene. The source is a man in his fifties or sixties with acute or convalescent COVID-19. The CDR3 sequence: CASSPGGTSNTEAFF. The CDR3 bases are TGCGCCAGCAGCCCCGGTGGTACCTCGAACACTGAAGCTTTCTTT.